Below are 7 T cell receptor beta chains sequenced from a single sample in a study of T cell changes during pregnancy in multiple sclerosis. Generated by immunoSEQ multiplex PCR, the TCRdb table keeps only in-frame clones and is missing some. The profile covers about 64,000 clones, with roughly 92% appearing a single time and approximately 1.5% taken by the ten largest. This sample comprised peripheral blood, obtained in the second trimester of pregnancy. These receptors all stem from a female donor with multiple sclerosis, enrolled in a pregnancy study.

This rearrangement joins TRBV27 to TRBJ1-5; D is undetermined. CDR3 length: 15 amino acids. V lost 2 bases, J lost 3 bases, and 11 bases lay in between. The V gene's germline CDR1 is MNHEY and CDR2 SMNVEV (reference sequence). CDR3 coding DNA: TGTGCCAGCAGTTTAACCTTTCGGGTCAATCAGCCCCAGCATTTT. Translation gives CASSLTFRVNQPQHF.

The rearrangement joins TRBV19 to TRBJ1-5, with a tentative D call TRBD1 (5 bases). CDR3 length equals 14 residues. Trimming took 8 bases from V and 0 from J, leaving 11 bases between them. Germline V gives CDR1 LNHDA, CDR2 SQIVND (reference sequence). The CDR3 nucleotides are TGTGCCAGTCAGGGCCCCCTTAGCAATCAGCCCCAGCATTTT. This codes for CASQGPLSNQPQHF.

V usage is TRBV6-1 and J usage is TRBJ2-1, with 9 bases fitting TRBD2. V lost 2 bases to trimming and J lost 6 bases; unmatched junction nucleotides: 5. This CDR3 comprises 15 residues. The germline gives CDR1 MNHNS, CDR2 SASEGT. CDR3 in DNA: TGTGCCAGCAGTGAATGGCGGGAGGGGGTCAATGAGCAGTTCTTC. It translates to CASSEWREGVNEQFF.

This rearrangement joins TRBV6-5 to TRBJ1-5; 7 nucleotides align to TRBD1. The germline CDR1 and CDR2 sequences are MNHEY and SVGAGI. V lost 5 bases to trimming and J lost 7 bases; unmatched junction nucleotides: 8. The CDR3 totals 14 residues. CDR3 bases: TGTGCCAGCAGTGGGGATAGGGGGCGACAGCCCCAGCATTTT. Translation: CASSGDRGRQPQHF.

The chain combines TRBV19 with TRBJ2-6, with unresolved D. The CDR3 loop spans 16 amino acids. The germline gives CDR1 LNHDA, CDR2 SQIVND (reference sequence). Trimming took 5 bases from V and 3 from J, leaving 14 bases between them. This CDR3 reads CASSPPLTYGANVLTF. CDR3 bases: TGTGCCAGTAGTCCACCGTTGACATATGGGGCCAACGTCCTGACTTTC. The whole variable domain, remainder taken from reference TRBV19 and TRBJ2-6, is DGGITQSPKYLFRKEGQNVTLSCEQNLNHDAMYWYRQDPGQGLRLIYYSQIVNDFQKGDIAEGYSVSREKKESFPLTVTSAQKNPTAFYLCASSPPLTYGANVLTFGAGSRLTVL.

The chain joins TRBV5-1 to TRBJ1-3, with D possibly matching TRBD1 (6 bases). Trimming cost V 0 bases and J 4 bases, with 14 bases left between them. CDR3 length: 16 residues. Germline V gene sequence: CDR1 SGHRS, CDR2 YFSETQ. CDR3 amino acids: CASSLVRRTAGNTIYF. The CDR3 DNA follows: TGCGCCAGCAGCTTGGTTCGGCGGACAGCGGGAAACACCATATATTTT.

The V and J genes are TRBV27 and TRBJ1-2, with 8 positions matching TRBD1. Trimming took 1 base from V and 6 from J; bases not matched to a gene: 25. This CDR3 is 21 amino acids long. CDR1 is MNHEY and CDR2 is SMNVEV in the germline V gene (reference sequence). The CDR3 protein is CASSLWTLPGGTGRPKDGYTF. As DNA, the CDR3 is TGTGCCAGCAGTTTATGGACCCTCCCCGGCGGGACAGGTAGACCCAAGGATGGCTACACCTTC.